What follows are 11 T cell receptor beta chains derived from one specimen sequenced in a study of blood T cells in healthy people across ages (dated by TCRdb to the mid-2010s). Receptor libraries were prepared by 5' RACE. The sequencer was an Illumina HiSeq 2500. A second roughly 7 to 12 cycle PCR used a sample-barcoded 5' primer and a J-beta primer mix. The public reads were run again by TCRdb, first through fastp at Q25 and then through MiXCR, and only productive beta chains were kept. Each entry is one CDR3 protein sequence, shown with its most common DNA and genes. This sample gives some 1.4 million distinct CDR3 sequences in total; 42% of them show up just once. The ten largest clones represent roughly 7.7% of the sample. Sequenced sample: blood. The receptors were gathered from a young woman in good health.

This clonotype was found a few times. The chain is built from TRBV27 and TRBJ2-3; 7 bases map to TRBD1. Germline assignment: CDR1 MNHEY and CDR2 SMNVEV (reference sequence). The CDR3 length is 14 residues. Trimming at V came to 3 bases and at J to 6 bases, leaving 6 bases not matched to a gene. The CDR3 sequence is CASSFTGARDTQYF. In DNA, the CDR3 is TGTGCCAGCAGTTTTACAGGGGCACGGGATACGCAGTATTTT.

The rearrangement links TRBV10-3 to TRBJ2-1, with D perhaps matching TRBD2 (6 bases). The CDR3 runs 15 residues. V was shortened by 10 bases and J by 0 bases, with 16 bases between the two germline ends. CDR1 ENHRY and CDR2 SYGVKD come from the germline V gene. The CDR3 nucleotides read TGTGCCACCAGAGATCGGGAGAGCTCCTACAATGAGCAGTTCTTC. The encoded protein is CATRDRESSYNEQFF.

The J gene is TRBJ2-1, the V gene TRBV20-1, with D uncertain. The CDR3 runs 12 residues. CDR1 DFQATT and CDR2 SNEGSKA come from the germline V gene (reference sequence). With 5 bases removed from V and 8 bases from J, the gap between germline ends came to 13 bases. The CDR3 nucleotides are TGCAGTGCTGGCCTCACCCGGGATGAGCAGTTCTTC. Translation gives CSAGLTRDEQFF.

The sample holds a few counts of this clonotype. The rearrangement uses TRBV4-1 and TRBJ1-2; no firm D call. The CDR3 is 11 residues long. Per the germline V gene, CDR1 is MGHRA and CDR2 is YSYEKL. V dropped 3 bases and J dropped 3 bases, with 2 bases sitting between them. CDR3: CASSHHYGYTF. The CDR3 nucleotides are TGCGCCAGCAGCCATCACTATGGCTACACCTTC.

This clonotype was observed a few times. V is TRBV6-2 or TRBV6-3 and J is TRBJ2-1; D unresolved. Trimming removed 7 bases at V and 2 bases at J, with 6 bases between. Germline loops: CDR1 MNHEY, CDR2 SVGEGT. The CDR3 contains 12 residues. Written as DNA, the CDR3 is TGTGCCAGCACGAAGCCCTACAATGAGCAGTTCTTC. Protein sequence: CASTKPYNEQFF.

This clonotype was observed many times. The V and J genes are TRBV20-1 and TRBJ1-5; D possibly corresponds to TRBD1 (6 bases). Trimming took off 6 bases at V and 3 bases at J, with 18 bases between the two ends. Germline lookup yields CDR1 DFQATT and CDR2 SNEGSKA (reference sequence). The CDR3 is 15 amino acids. The CDR3 nucleotides read TGCAGTGCACCCCCCGGGGGGCTGAACAATCAGCCCCAGCATTTT. Translated, it gives CSAPPGGLNNQPQHF.

V and J are TRBV20-1 and TRBJ2-1; D gene uncertain. The CDR3 is made up of 12 amino acids. Trimming stripped 5 bases from V and 10 bases from J, with 15 bases between. The germline V gene has CDR1 DFQATT and CDR2 SNEGSKA (reference sequence). CDR3 sequence: CSADRSVMEQFF. CDR3 coding DNA: TGCAGTGCTGATAGAAGCGTTATGGAGCAGTTCTTC.

The chain has TRBV25-1 and TRBJ2-3, with a possible D match to TRBD1 (5 bases). The CDR3 sequence is 15 residues long. V gave up 6 bases and J gave up 5 bases, with 18 bases separating them. Germline CDR1 MGHDK, CDR2 SYGVNS. The CDR3 sequence is CASRPPVVRGDTQYF. The DNA of the CDR3 is TGTGCCAGCAGACCCCCGGTCGTTAGGGGAGATACGCAGTATTTT.

The sample holds a few counts of this clonotype. CDR3 loop: CASSSNLRVSPLHF. The DNA of the CDR3 is TGTGCCAGCAGCTCAAACCTCAGGGTTTCACCCCTCCACTTT. V gene TRBV5-5 combines with J gene TRBJ1-6, with TRBD1 as a possible D gene (5 bases). Germline assignment: CDR1 SGHKS and CDR2 YYEKEE (reference sequence). Trimming stripped 3 bases from V and 9 bases from J, with 13 bases between. The CDR3 contains 14 residues. The full variable domain, in which reference TRBV5-5 and TRBJ1-6 provide the parts outside the CDR3, is DAGVTQSPTHLIKTRGQQVTLRCSPISGHKSVSWYQQVLGQGPQFIFQYYEKEERGRGNFPDRFSARQFPNYSSELNVNALLLGDSALYLCASSSNLRVSPLHFGNGTRLTVT.

V and J are TRBV30 and TRBJ2-1; maybe TRBD2 (5 bases). Trimming cost V 2 bases and J 5 bases, with 13 bases left between them. The CDR3 contains 14 residues. Germline-derived CDR1 and CDR2 are GTSNPN and SVGIG (reference sequence). For the CDR3, the DNA is TGTGCCTGGAGTACCTCGGGGATGAACAATGAGCAGTTCTTC. Amino acids: CAWSTSGMNNEQFF.

This clonotype came up a few times. This chain connects TRBV27 to TRBJ2-7; D call uncertain. CDR1 is MNHEY and CDR2 is SMNVEV in the germline V gene (reference sequence). CDR3 length: 12 amino acids. Trimming left V 10 bases short and J 2 bases short, with 12 bases between. CDR3 nucleotides: TGTGCCACCATAGATTTTACCTACGAGCAGTACTTC. Translated: CATIDFTYEQYF.